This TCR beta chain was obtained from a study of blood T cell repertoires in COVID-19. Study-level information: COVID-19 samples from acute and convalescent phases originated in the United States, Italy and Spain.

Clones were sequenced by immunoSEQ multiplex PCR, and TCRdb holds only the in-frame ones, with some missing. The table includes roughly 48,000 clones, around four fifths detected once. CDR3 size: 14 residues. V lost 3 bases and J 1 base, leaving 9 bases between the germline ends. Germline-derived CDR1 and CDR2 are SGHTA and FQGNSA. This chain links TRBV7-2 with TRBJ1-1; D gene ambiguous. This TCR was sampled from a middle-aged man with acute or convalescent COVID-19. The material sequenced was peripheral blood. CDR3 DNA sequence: TGTGCCAGCAGCTTCTCTCCGGGGAACACTGAAGCTTTCTTT. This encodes CASSFSPGNTEAFF.